Below, 5 T cell receptor beta chains from the same sample are listed, as sequenced in a study of response to subunit inactivated influenza vaccine. Each CDR3 protein gets one entry after TCRdb re-called the RT-PCR reads with MiXCR. The data contain about 520,000 distinct CDR3 sequences, approximately 7.8% of them seen just once; the ten biggest clones take up about an eighth. The sample was PBMCs from blood, taken less than 30 months after vaccination. Receptor source: a man between 50 and 69 years old who received an inactivated influenza vaccine.

This clonotype was seen once. The CDR3 coding sequence is TGCAGCGTTGAAGAGTGGCTCTACACTGAAGCTTTCTTT. Protein sequence: CSVEEWLYTEAFF. The chain employs TRBV29-1 and TRBJ1-1; D gene ambiguous. V lost 0 bases and J lost 3, with 8 bases in between. This CDR3 is 13 amino acids long. Germline assignment: CDR1 SQVTM and CDR2 ANQGSEA.

This clonotype has ten or more counts. This chain uses TRBV7-9 with TRBJ2-3; weak D call: TRBD2 (5 bases). Germline CDR1 is SEHNR and CDR2 is FQNEAQ (reference sequence). Trimming took 0 bases from V and 4 from J, leaving 11 bases between them. This CDR3 is 15 amino acids long. The chain's CDR3 is CASSLASVTSDTQYF. CDR3 DNA sequence: TGTGCCAGCAGCTTAGCTAGCGTAACCTCAGATACGCAGTATTTT.

This clonotype has ten or more counts. This chain connects TRBV5-1 to TRBJ1-2, with D possibly matching TRBD1 (5 bases). Trimming removed 1 base at V and 8 bases at J, with 15 bases between. Germline V gene data show CDR1 as SGHRS and CDR2 as YFSETQ. CDR3 size: 14 residues. In DNA form, the CDR3 reads TGCGCCAGCAGCTTGACCTCCGTTGAGGGGGGCTACACCTTC. Protein sequence: CASSLTSVEGGYTF.

This clonotype came up a few times. The chain has TRBV7-2 and TRBJ2-2; D is possibly TRBD1 or TRBD2 (5 bases each). Germline V CDR1 and CDR2: SGHTA, FQGNSA. V was pared by 5 bases and J by 6 bases, with 13 bases between. The CDR3 runs to 14 residues. CDR3 coding DNA: TGTGCCAGCAGCCGGGGTTGGGACCCCGGGGAGCTGTTTTTT. It codes for CASSRGWDPGELFF.

V is TRBV4-1 and J is TRBJ1-2; 7 bases fit TRBD1. Germline V gives CDR1 MGHRA, CDR2 YSYEKL. The V and J ends lost 9 bases and 3 bases, in that order; junction bases with no gene match: 4. The length of the CDR3 is 12 residues. The CDR3 region has the DNA TGCGCCAGTAAGGGGACAGACTATGGCTACACCTTC. Translating gives CASKGTDYGYTF.